This T cell receptor beta chain appears in the sequencing data of a study of blood T cell repertoires in COVID-19 (dated by TCRdb to about 2020). Background on the whole study: Collaborator samples came from the United States, Italy and Spain and covered acute and convalescent phases of COVID-19. The prospective study material was composed of cDNA or gDNA derived from T cells, B-cell-depleted T cells, or PBMCs. The dataset comprised deeply sampled blood TCRbeta repertoires from subjects exposed to, actively infected with, or recovered from COVID-19. The repertoires were released in a freely available public database meant as a resource for research on the immune response to SARS-CoV-2. The samples were drawn from two sources: the first 160 participants of the ongoing ImmuneRACE study, and some 1,300 subjects contributed by 6 global collaborators. A de-identified subject ID, COVID-19 status, age in years and sex were almost always included in the sample metadata. Where available, HLA class I and class II types were obtained from metadata supplied by the sample provider rather than from assay-based typing. Study-wide findings and limitations: The amount of clinical and demographic metadata varied by source and participant and was provided uncurated.

This clone was counted between two and nine times. It has no known antigen specificity. No qualities accompany the bases; no much larger clone lies one base away. Collaborating institutions collected whole blood in K2EDTA tubes following their own protocols. For TCRbeta analysis, collaborators shipped samples in one of three forms: frozen whole blood, isolated PBMCs, or DNA extracted from either of those sample types. The immunoSEQ Assay, a bias-controlled multiplex PCR, was used to amplify TCRbeta CDR3 regions from genomic DNA. The study's own analysis went as follows. Within the assay, amplification of reference gene primers was used to estimate how many nucleated cells each sample contained. To quantify the absolute abundance of each unique TCRbeta CDR3 rearrangement, sequence reads were collapsed and filtered. For each sample, productive Simpson clonality was calculated by taking the square root of Simpson's diversity index across productive rearrangements. The source is immuneACCESS, and TCRdb retained only in-frame sequences with V and J called. Part of the clones is not carried over; for the studies checked, unresolved V genes explain less than half of this, and the remainder is unexplained. From that table come the V and J calls and clone size; the DNA was used to work out D and trimming. Recorded for this sample are 35,000 to 45,000 clones; roughly 92% of them occurred a single time. The ten largest clones capture about 8.3% of the sample.

Trimming accounts for 4 bases at V and 7 bases at J, while the number of junction bases matched to no gene is 4. The CDR3 has 13 amino acids, counting the end cysteine and phenylalanine. Only the CDR3 portion is preserved as DNA: 39 bases, with reading frame beginning at the first base. Per the germline V gene, SQVTM is the CDR1 and ANQGSEA is the CDR2. This sequence uses TRBV29-1 and TRBJ2-1; the junction holds 10 bases that match TRBD1. The TCR sequence derives from a man in his fifties or sixties with active COVID-19. The sample consisted of peripheral blood. The CDR3 region has the sequence CSVAGTGANEQFF. The nucleotide sequence is given as TGCAGCGTTGCTGGGACAGGGGCAAATGAGCAGTTCTTC.